Shown below are 10 T cell receptor beta chains from a single sample sequenced in a study of blood T cell repertoires in COVID-19 (dated by TCRdb to 2018 to 2020). The library was built by means of the immunoSEQ multiplex PCR assay. The table comes from immuneACCESS by way of TCRdb, which keeps in-frame sequences with V and J called. Part of the clones is missing from these tables; in studies checked, under half for an unresolved V gene and the rest for unknown reasons. This sample comprises 150,000 or so clones, around 83% of them detected only once. Roughly 7% of the sample rests with the top ten. The sequenced sample consisted of peripheral blood. These receptor sequences come from a man in his fifties or sixties with active or convalescent COVID-19.

This clone was recorded a few times. The rearrangement links TRBV4-3 to TRBJ1-3; no firm D call. Trimming stripped 0 bases from V and 0 bases from J, with 12 bases between. The CDR3 spans 17 residues. Germline V gene data show CDR1 as LGHNA and CDR2 as YSLEER. CDR3 sequence (DNA): TGCGCCAGCAGCCAAGATGGTACTCGGAGCTCTGGAAACACCATATATTTT. The encoded protein is CASSQDGTRSSGNTIYF.

The chain combines TRBV7-9 with TRBJ1-1; a weak D match, TRBD1 (5 bases). This CDR3 has 14 residues. Trimming took 3 bases from V and 6 from J, leaving 14 bases between them. The germline CDR1 and CDR2 sequences are SEHNR and FQNEAQ (reference sequence). The CDR3 loop reads CASSFSEGRSEAFF. The CDR3 DNA reads as TGTGCCAGCAGCTTTTCCGAGGGGAGGTCTGAAGCTTTCTTT.

This clone was picked up a small number of times. The gene calls are TRBV12-3 or TRBV12-4 and TRBJ2-5; the D is unclear. This CDR3 region has 12 residues. Between the trimmed V and J ends, which lost 2 bases and 5 bases, there was a span of 6 bases. CDR3 bases: TGTGCCAGCAGTTTATCTACGGAGACCCAGTACTTC. It specifies CASSLSTETQYF.

DNA for the CDR3: TGTGCCAGCTCACCCAACGAGGAGGTGGGAGGTGCTGAAGCTTTCTTT. The encoded protein is CASSPNEEVGGAEAFF. The rearrangement joins TRBV18 to TRBJ1-1, with D hard to call. The germline V gene encodes CDR1 KGHSH and CDR2 LQKENI. The CDR3 is made up of 16 amino acids. With 3 bases removed from V and 6 bases from J, the gap between germline ends came to 20 bases.

V usage is TRBV25-1 and J usage is TRBJ1-2; possible D gene TRBD1, 6 bases. This CDR3 spans 14 amino acids. Trimming cost V 4 bases and J 11 bases, with 20 bases left between them. Germline-derived CDR1 and CDR2 are MGHDK and SYGVNS. The CDR3 spells CASSGAGAARIYTF. The CDR3 bases are TGTGCCAGCAGTGGGGCAGGGGCCGCCAGGATTTACACCTTC.

This clone was recorded once. The V call is TRBV19, the J call TRBJ2-7; TRBD2 is a possible D gene (5 bases). CDR1 LNHDA and CDR2 SQIVND come from the germline V gene (reference sequence). There are 13 residues in the CDR3. The V and J ends lost 2 bases and 2 bases respectively, with 7 bases between them. The CDR3 loop is CASSIPGTYEQYF. In DNA, the CDR3 is TGTGCCAGTAGTATACCCGGGACCTACGAGCAGTACTTC.

V is TRBV3-1 (or the pseudogene TRBV3-2) and J is TRBJ2-1; 15 nucleotides agree with TRBD2. The CDR3 contains 18 residues. The germline CDR1 and CDR2 sequences are LGHDT and YNNKEL (reference sequence). The ends lost 0 bases at V and 9 bases at J; junction bases unmatched: 9. The CDR3 sequence: CASSQDRAGTSGRSEQFF. The DNA of the CDR3 is TGTGCCAGCAGCCAAGATCGAGCCGGGACTAGCGGGAGGAGTGAGCAGTTCTTC.

The CDR3 is CSARTGTNAFF. CDR3 in DNA: TGCAGTGCTAGAACCGGGACTAATGCTTTCTTT. The chain joins TRBV20-1 to TRBJ1-1; perhaps TRBD1 as D (5 bases). Between the trimmed V and J ends, which lost 2 bases and 11 bases, there was a span of 12 bases. CDR3 length equals 11 residues. Germline CDR1 DFQATT, CDR2 SNEGSKA (reference sequence).

This clone was seen more than once but under ten times. This chain's CDR3 is CASSYIIGTADTQYF. The CDR3 coding sequence is TGTGCCAGCAGCTACATAATCGGGACAGCCGATACGCAGTATTTT. The chain carries TRBV7-2 and TRBJ2-3, with 7 bases aligning to TRBD1. V lost 4 bases to trimming and J lost 6 bases; unmatched junction nucleotides: 10. The CDR3 loop spans 15 amino acids. Looked up from germline, CDR1 is SGHTA and CDR2 is FQGNSA.

This clone was detected once. The chain recombines TRBV27 with TRBJ2-7; 7 nucleotides agree with TRBD2. J lost 2 bases, V lost 5 bases, and 6 bases had no gene match. Germline V gene data show CDR1 as MNHEY and CDR2 as SMNVEV (reference sequence). The CDR3 is 14 amino acids. CDR3 DNA sequence: TGTGCCAGCAGTCCACTAGCGCGTCCCTACGAGCAGTACTTC. Protein sequence: CASSPLARPYEQYF.